This T cell receptor (beta chain) was sequenced in a study of tumor-infiltrating lymphocytes in primary liver carcinoma. This CDR3 has 16 amino acids. Per the germline V gene, CDR1 is SGHNT and CDR2 is YENEEA. Trimming stripped 1 base from V and 2 bases from J, with 12 bases between. From 400 to 500 ng total RNA, TCR beta cDNA was generated with a primer in the constant region. Generation of the TCR beta libraries relied on three nested multiplex PCR rounds using slightly modified ARM-PCR. The first two PCR rounds used TRBV1-TRBV30 primers with a Cbeta primer, 10 cycles each. MiXCR, run by TCRdb on the multiplex PCR reads, gives a single entry per CDR3 protein. The sample holds just under 95,000 distinct CDR3 sequences; roughly 70% are singletons and the top ten take 27%. This clonotype was seen at least ten times. Extraction of RNA together with DNA used about 18-30 mg of unsorted bulk tissue.

The TCR sequence derives from a man aged 40-55 years with primary liver carcinoma and hepatitis B virus infection. V gene TRBV11-3 combines with J gene TRBJ1-5, with D uncertain. The sequencing input was tumor-adjacent normal liver tissue. DNA for the CDR3: TGTGCCAGCAGCTTAGGGACCGTGGGTGGCAATCAGCCCCAGCATTTT. Encoded protein: CASSLGTVGGNQPQHF.